This TCR beta chain was identified in a study of shared clonotypes between healthy human individuals. Study in general: Three CD4 naive, three CD4 memory, two CD8 naive and one CD8 memory plate were used per donor. Broader study findings: Naive CD4 clonotype sharing across several donors was roughly 5%.

Regarding this clone: Its target is not known.

CDR1 KGHSH and CDR2 LQKENI come from the germline V gene. V gave up 3 bases and J gave up 5 bases; unmatched junction bases: 6. The CDR3 length is 14 residues. Some clones are missing from TCRdb's copy, which holds only in-frame ones; the method was immunoSEQ multiplex PCR. Seen here are approximately 1,000,000 clones, 60% to 80% observed once, and the top ten hold almost 0.9%. A split of CD4+ cells into CD45RA+ naive and CD45RA-negative memory subsets was performed. Specimen: memory CD4+ T cells from PBMCs. As for subset: CD45RA-negative fraction. The sequence derives from a man younger than 35 in good health. Some clones in this sample may be carry-over from other donors' samples. This chain links TRBV18 with TRBJ2-7; 8 bases are shared with TRBD1. The CDR3 DNA is TGTGCCAGCTCACCTGAGGCAGGGGGCAACGAGCAGTACTTC. Encoded protein: CASSPEAGGNEQYF.